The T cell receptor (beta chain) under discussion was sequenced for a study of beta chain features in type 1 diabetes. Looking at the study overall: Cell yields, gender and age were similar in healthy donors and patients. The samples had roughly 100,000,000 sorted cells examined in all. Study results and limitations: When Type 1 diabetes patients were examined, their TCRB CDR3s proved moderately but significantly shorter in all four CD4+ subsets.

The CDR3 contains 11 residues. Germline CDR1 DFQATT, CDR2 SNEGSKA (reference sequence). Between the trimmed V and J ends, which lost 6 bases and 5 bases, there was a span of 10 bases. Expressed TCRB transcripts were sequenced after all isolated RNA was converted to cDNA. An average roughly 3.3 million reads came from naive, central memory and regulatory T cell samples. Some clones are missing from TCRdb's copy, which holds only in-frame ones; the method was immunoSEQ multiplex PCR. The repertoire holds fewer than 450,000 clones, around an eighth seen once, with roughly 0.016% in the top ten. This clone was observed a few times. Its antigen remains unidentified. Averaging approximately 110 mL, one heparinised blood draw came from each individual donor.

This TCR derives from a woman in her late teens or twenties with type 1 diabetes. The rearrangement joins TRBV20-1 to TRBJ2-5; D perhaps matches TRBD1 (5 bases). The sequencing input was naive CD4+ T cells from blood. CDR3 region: CSAGPGETQYF. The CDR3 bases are TGCAGTGCCGGACCAGGGGAGACCCAGTACTTC.